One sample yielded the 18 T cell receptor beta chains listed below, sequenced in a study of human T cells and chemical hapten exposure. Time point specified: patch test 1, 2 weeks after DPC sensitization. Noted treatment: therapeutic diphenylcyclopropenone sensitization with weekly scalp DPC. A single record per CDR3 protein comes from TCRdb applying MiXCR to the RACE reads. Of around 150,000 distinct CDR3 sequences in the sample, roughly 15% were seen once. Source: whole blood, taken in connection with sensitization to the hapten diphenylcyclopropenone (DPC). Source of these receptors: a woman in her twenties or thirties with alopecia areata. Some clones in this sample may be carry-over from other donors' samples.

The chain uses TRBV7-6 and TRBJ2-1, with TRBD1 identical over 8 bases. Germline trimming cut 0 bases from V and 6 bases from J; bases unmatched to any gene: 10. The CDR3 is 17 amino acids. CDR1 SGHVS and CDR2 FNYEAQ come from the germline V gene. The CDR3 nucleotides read TGTGCCAGCAGCTTAGCCCCAGGACAGGGATTCAGCAATGAGCAGTTCTTC. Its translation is CASSLAPGQGFSNEQFF.

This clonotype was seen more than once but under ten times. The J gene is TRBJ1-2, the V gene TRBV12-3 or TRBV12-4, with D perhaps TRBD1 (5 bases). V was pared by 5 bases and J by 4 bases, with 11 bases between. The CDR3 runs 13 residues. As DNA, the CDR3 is TGTGCCAGCAGTCCTCCGGGGCCCTATGGCTACACCTTC. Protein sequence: CASSPPGPYGYTF.

The CDR3 region is CASSLDPPLATGVDTQYF. CDR3 DNA: TGTGCCAGCAGCTTAGATCCTCCGTTGGCCACCGGGGTAGATACGCAGTATTTT. The chain employs TRBV11-2 and TRBJ2-3, with D perhaps matching TRBD2 (5 bases). CDR3 size: 18 residues. Deletions cut 0 bases from V and 5 bases from J, with 21 bases between. Germline-derived CDR1 and CDR2 are SGHAT and FQNNGV.

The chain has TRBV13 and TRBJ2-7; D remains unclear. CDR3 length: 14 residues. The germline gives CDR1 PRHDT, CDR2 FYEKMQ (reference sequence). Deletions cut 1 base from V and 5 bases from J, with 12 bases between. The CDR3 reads CASSLVGVPNEQYF. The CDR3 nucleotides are TGTGCCAGCAGCTTAGTTGGCGTCCCCAACGAGCAGTACTTC.

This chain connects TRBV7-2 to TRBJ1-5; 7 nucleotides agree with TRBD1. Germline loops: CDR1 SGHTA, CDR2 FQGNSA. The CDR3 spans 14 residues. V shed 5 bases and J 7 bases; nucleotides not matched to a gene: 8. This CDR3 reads CASSRDRVEQPQHF. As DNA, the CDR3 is TGTGCCAGCAGCCGCGACAGGGTGGAGCAGCCCCAGCATTTT.

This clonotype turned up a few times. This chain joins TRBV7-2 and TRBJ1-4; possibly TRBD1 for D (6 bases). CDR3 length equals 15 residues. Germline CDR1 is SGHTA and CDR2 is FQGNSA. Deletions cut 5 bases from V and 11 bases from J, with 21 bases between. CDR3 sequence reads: CASSISRGPSGKLFF. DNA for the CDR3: TGTGCCAGCAGCATTTCCAGGGGCCCTTCCGGGAAACTGTTTTTT.

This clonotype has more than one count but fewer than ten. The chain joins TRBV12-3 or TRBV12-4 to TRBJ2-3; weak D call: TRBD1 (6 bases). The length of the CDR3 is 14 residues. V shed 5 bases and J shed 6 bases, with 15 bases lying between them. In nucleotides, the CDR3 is TGTGCCAGCAGTACAACAGGGAAGGGGGATACGCAGTATTTT. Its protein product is CASSTTGKGDTQYF.

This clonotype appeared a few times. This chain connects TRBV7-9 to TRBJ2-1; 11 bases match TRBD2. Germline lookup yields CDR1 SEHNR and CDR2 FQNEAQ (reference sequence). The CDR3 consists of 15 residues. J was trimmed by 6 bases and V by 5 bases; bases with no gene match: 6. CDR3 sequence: CASSLRLAGSNEQFF. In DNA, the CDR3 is TGTGCCAGCAGCCTCAGACTAGCGGGGAGCAATGAGCAGTTCTTC.

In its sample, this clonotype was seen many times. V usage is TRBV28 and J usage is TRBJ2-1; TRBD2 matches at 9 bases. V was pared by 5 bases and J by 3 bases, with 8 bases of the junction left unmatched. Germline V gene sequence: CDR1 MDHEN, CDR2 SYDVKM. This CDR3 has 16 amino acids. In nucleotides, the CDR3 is TGTGCCAGCAGTCTCGGTTCTAGCGGGATCTACAATGAGCAGTTCTTC. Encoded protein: CASSLGSSGIYNEQFF.

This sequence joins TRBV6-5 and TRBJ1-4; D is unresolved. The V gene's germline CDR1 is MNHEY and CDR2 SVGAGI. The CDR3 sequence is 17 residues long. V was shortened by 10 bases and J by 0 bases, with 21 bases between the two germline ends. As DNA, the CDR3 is TGTGCCACCTTCCGCCTCCCGACCCCTGCAACTAATGAAAAACTGTTTTTT. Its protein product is CATFRLPTPATNEKLFF.

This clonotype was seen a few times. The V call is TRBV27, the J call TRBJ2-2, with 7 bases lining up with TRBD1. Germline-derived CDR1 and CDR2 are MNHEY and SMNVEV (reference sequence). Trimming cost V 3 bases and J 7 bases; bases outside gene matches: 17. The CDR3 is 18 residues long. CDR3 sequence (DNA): TGTGCCAGCAGTTTGCTACCCGGGACAGAAACTGGTTTCGGGGAGCTGTTTTTT. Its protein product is CASSLLPGTETGFGELFF.

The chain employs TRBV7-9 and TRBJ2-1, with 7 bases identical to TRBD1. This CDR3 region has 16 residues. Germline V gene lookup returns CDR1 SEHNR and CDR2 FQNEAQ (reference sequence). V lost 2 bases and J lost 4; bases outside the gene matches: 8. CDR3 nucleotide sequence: TGTGCCAGCAGCTTATTAGAAACAGGGGTGTACAATGAGCAGTTCTTC. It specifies CASSLLETGVYNEQFF.

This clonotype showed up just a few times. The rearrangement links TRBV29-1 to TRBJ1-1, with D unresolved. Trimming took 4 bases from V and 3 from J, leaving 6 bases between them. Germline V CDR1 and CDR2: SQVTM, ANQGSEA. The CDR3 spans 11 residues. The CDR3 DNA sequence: TGCAGCGTTGGATGGGACACTGAAGCTTTCTTT. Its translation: CSVGWDTEAFF.

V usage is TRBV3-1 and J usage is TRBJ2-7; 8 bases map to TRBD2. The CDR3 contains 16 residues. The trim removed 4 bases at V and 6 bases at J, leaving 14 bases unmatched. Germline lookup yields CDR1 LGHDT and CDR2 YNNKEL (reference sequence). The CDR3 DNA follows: TGTGCCAGCAGCCCCCGGGGGGGCAGGGGAGCCCTCGAGCAGTACTTC. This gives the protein CASSPRGGRGALEQYF.

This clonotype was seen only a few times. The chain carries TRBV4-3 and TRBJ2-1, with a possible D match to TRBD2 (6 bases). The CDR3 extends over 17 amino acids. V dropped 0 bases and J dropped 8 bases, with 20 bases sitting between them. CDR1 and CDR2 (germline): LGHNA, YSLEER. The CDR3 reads CASSQDGTGSGFYEQFF. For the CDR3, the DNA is TGCGCCAGCAGCCAAGATGGTACCGGGAGTGGTTTCTATGAGCAGTTCTTC.

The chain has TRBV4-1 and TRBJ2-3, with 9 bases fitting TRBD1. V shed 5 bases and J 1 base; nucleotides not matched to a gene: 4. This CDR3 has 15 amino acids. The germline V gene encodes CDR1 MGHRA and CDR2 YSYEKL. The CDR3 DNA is TGCGCCAGCAGCAGCCGGACAGGGGGCACAGATACGCAGTATTTT. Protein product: CASSSRTGGTDTQYF.

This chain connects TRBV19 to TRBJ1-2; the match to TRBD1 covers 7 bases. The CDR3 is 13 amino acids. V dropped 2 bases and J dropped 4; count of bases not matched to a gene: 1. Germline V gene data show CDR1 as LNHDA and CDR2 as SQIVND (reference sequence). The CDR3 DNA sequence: TGTGCCAGTAGTATACAGGGGGTCTATGGCTACACCTTC. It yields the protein CASSIQGVYGYTF.

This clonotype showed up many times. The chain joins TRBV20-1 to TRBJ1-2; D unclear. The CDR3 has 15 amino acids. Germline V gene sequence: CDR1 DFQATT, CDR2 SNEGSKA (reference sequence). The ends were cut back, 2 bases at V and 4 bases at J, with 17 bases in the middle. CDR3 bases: TGCAGTGCTAGAATCTCGGGAGGTCTCGGCTATGGCTACACCTTC. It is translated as CSARISGGLGYGYTF.